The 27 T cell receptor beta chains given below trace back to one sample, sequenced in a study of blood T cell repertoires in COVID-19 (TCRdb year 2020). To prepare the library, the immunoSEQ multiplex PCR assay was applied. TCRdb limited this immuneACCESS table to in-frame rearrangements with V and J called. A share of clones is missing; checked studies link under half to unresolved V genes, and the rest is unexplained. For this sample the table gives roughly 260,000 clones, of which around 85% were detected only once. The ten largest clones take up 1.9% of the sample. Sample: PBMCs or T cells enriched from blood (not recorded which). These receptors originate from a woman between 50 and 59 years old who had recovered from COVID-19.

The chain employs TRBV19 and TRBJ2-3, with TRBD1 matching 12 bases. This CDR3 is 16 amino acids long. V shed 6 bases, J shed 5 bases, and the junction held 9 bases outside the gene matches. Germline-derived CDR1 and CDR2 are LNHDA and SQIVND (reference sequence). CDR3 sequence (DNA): TGTGCCAGTAGCATGAAGGGACAGGGGGCGAGAGATACGCAGTATTTT. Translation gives CASSMKGQGARDTQYF.

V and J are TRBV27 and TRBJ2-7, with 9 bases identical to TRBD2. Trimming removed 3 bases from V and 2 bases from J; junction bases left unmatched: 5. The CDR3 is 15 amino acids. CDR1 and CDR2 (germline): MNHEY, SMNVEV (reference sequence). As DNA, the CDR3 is TGTGCCAGCAGTTTCAGGCTAGCGGGAACCTACGAGCAGTACTTC. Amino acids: CASSFRLAGTYEQYF.

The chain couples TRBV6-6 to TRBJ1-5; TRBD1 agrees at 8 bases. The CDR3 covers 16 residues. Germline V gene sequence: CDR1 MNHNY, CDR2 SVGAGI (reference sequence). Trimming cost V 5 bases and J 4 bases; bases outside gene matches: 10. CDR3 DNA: TGTGCCAGCAGTCCAATTGGACAGGGACATAATCAGCCCCAGCATTTT. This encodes CASSPIGQGHNQPQHF.

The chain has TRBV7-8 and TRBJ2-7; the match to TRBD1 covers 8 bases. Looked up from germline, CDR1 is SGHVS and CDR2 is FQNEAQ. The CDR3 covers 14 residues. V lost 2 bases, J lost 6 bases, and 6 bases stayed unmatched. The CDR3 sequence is CASSLLGQGSEQYF. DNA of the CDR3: TGTGCCAGCAGCTTATTAGGACAGGGATCCGAGCAGTACTTC.

CDR3 region: CASSRLAGLNEQYF. The CDR3 bases are TGTGCCAGCAGCCGACTAGCGGGATTGAACGAGCAGTACTTC. The V call is TRBV3-1 (or the pseudogene TRBV3-2), the J call TRBJ2-7, with 11 nucleotides matching TRBD2. V lost 4 bases to trimming and J lost 5 bases; unmatched junction nucleotides: 4. CDR1 is LGHDT and CDR2 is YNNKEL in the germline V gene (reference sequence). The length of the CDR3 is 14 residues.

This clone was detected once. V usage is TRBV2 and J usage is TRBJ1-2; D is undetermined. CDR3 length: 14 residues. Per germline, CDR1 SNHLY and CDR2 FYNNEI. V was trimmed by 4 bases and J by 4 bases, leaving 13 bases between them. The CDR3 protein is CASSVVRSVYGYTF. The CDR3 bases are TGTGCCAGCAGTGTCGTCAGGTCGGTCTATGGCTACACCTTC.

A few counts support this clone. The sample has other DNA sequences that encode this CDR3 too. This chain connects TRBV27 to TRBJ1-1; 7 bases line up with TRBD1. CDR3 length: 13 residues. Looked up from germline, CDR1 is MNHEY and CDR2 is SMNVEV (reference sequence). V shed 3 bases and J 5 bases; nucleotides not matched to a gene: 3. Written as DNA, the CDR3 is TGTGCCAGCAGTTTGTTCAGGGGGACTGAAGCTTTCTTT. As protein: CASSLFRGTEAFF.

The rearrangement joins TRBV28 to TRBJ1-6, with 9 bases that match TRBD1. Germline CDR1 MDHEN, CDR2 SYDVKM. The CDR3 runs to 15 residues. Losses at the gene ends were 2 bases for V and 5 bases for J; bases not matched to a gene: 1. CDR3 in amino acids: CASSLRDRDNSPLHF. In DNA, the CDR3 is TGTGCCAGCAGTTTACGGGACAGGGATAATTCACCCCTCCACTTT.

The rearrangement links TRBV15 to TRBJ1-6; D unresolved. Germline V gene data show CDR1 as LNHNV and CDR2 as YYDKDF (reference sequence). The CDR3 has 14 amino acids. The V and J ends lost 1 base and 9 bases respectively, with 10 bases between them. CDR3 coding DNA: TGTGCCACCAGCAGAGGGGAGAGGGCTTCACCCCTCCACTTT. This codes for CATSRGERASPLHF.

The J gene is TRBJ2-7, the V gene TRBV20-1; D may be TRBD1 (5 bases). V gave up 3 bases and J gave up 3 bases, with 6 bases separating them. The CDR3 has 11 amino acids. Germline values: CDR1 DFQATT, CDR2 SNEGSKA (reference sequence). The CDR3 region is CSARDNYEQYF. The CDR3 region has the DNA TGCAGTGCTAGGGACAACTACGAGCAGTACTTC.

CDR3 coding DNA: TGTGCCAGCTCACAGGAGAGGGCTGAAGCTTTCTTT. Translating it yields CASSQERAEAFF. The chain recombines TRBV18 with TRBJ1-1; D call uncertain. The germline CDR1 and CDR2 sequences are KGHSH and LQKENI. The CDR3 length is 12 residues. Trimming pared 4 bases from V and 6 bases from J, leaving 9 bases between. The full variable domain, with the rest looked up from reference TRBV18 and TRBJ1-1, is NAGVMQNPRHLVRRRGQEARLRCSPMKGHSHVYWYRQLPEEGLKFMVYLQKENIIDESGMPKERFSAEFPKEGPSILRIQQVVRGDSAAYFCASSQERAEAFFGQGTRLTVV.

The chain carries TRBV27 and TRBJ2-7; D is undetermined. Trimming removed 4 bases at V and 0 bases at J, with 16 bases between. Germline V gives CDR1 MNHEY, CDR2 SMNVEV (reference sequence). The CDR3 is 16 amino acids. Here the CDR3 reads CASSSSRSTSSYEQYF. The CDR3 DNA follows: TGTGCCAGCAGTTCATCCAGGTCGACAAGCTCCTACGAGCAGTACTTC.

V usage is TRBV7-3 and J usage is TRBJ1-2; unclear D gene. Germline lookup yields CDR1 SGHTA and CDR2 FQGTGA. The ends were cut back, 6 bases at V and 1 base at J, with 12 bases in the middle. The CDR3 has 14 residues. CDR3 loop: CASSPQGGNYGYTF. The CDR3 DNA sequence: TGTGCCAGCAGTCCCCAAGGCGGTAACTATGGCTACACCTTC. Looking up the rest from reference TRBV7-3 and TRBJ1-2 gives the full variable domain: GAGVSQTPSNKVTEKGKYVELRCDPISGHTALYWYRQSLGQGPEFLIYFQGTGAADDSGLPNDRFFAVRPEGSVSTLKIQRTERGDSAVYLCASSPQGGNYGYTFGSGTRLTVV.

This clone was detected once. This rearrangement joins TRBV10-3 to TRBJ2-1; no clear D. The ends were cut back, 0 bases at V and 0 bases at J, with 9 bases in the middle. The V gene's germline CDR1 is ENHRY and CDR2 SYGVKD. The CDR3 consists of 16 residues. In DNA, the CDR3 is TGTGCCATCAGTGAGTCCGCGCCAAGCTCCTACAATGAGCAGTTCTTC. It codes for CAISESAPSSYNEQFF.

The CDR3 nucleotides are TGTGCCATCAGTGAGCGAAGTGGCAGCAATGAGCAGTTCTTC. It specifies CAISERSGSNEQFF. The J gene is TRBJ2-1, the V gene TRBV10-3; D remains unclear. Trimming shortened V by 2 bases and J by 6 bases, and 11 bases separated the two germline ends. Germline V CDR1 and CDR2: ENHRY, SYGVKD. The CDR3 has 14 amino acids.

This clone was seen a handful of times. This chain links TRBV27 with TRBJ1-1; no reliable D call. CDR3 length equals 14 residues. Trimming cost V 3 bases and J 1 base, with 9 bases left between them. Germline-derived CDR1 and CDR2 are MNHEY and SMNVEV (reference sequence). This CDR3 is CASSFDTRNTEAFF. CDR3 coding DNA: TGTGCCAGCAGTTTCGACACGCGGAACACTGAAGCTTTCTTT.

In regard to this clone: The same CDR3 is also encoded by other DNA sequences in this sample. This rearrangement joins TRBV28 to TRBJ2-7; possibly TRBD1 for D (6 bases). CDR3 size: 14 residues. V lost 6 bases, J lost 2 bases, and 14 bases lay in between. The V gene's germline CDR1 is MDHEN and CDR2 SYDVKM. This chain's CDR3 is CASSPQGPTYEQYF. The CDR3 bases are TGTGCCAGCAGCCCCCAGGGGCCAACCTACGAGCAGTACTTC.

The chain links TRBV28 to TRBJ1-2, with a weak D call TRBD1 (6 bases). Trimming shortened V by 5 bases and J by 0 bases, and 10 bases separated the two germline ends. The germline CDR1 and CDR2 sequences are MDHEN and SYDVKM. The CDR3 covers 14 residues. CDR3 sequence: CASSPGQPNYGYTF. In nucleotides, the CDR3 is TGTGCCAGCAGTCCCGGACAGCCTAACTATGGCTACACCTTC.

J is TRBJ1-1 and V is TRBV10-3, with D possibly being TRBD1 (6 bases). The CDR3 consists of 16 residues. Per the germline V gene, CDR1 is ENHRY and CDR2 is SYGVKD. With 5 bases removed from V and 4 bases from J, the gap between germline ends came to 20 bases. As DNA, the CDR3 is TGTGCCATCAGTCCTAATCAGGGGAAATTCGGCACTGAAGCTTTCTTT. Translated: CAISPNQGKFGTEAFF.

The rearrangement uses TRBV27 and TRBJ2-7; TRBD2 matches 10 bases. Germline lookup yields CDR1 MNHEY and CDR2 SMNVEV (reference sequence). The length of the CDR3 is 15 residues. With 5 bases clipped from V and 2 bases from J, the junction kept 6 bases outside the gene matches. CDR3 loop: CASSILTSGTYEQYF. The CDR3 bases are TGTGCCAGCAGTATACTCACTAGCGGGACCTACGAGCAGTACTTC.

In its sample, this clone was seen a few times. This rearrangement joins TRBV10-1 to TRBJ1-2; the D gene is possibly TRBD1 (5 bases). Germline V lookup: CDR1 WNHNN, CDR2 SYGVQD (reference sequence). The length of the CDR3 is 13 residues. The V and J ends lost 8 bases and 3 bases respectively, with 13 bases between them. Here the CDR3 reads CASDLGRDYGYTF. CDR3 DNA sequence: TGCGCCAGCGACTTGGGCAGGGACTATGGCTACACCTTC.

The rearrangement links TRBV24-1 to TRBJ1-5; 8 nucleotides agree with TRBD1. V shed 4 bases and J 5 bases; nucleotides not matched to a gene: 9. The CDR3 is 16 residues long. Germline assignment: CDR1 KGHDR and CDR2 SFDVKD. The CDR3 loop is CATSESTGVMDQPQHF. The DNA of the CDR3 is TGTGCCACCAGTGAGTCGACAGGGGTAATGGATCAGCCCCAGCATTTT.

The CDR3 nucleotides are TGTGCCAGCACCTGGGGGGACAATGAGCAGTTCTTC. Translated, it gives CASTWGDNEQFF. The rearrangement joins TRBV5-4 to TRBJ2-1; the D gene is possibly TRBD2 (6 bases). V lost 6 bases to trimming and J lost 5 bases, with 9 bases between them. The CDR3 has 12 residues. Germline V lookup: CDR1 SGHNT, CDR2 YYREEE (reference sequence).

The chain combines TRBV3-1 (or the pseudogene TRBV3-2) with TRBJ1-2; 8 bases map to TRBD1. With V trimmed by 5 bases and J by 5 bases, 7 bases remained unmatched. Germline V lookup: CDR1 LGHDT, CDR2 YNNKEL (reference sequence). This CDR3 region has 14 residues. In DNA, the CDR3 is TGTGCCAGCAGCAACGGACAGGGTGGTTATGGCTACACCTTC. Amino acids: CASSNGQGGYGYTF.

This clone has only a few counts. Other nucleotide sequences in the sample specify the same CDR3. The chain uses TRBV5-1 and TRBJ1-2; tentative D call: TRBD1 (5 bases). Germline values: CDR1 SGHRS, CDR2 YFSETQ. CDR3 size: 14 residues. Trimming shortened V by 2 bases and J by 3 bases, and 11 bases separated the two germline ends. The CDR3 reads CASSFGGADYGYTF. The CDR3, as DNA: TGCGCCAGCAGCTTTGGAGGGGCAGACTATGGCTACACCTTC.

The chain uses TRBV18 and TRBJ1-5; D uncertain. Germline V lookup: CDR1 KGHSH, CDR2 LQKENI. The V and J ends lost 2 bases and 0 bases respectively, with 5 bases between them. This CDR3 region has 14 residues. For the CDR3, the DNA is TGTGCCAGCTCACCAGTCGGTAGCAATCAGCCCCAGCATTTT. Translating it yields CASSPVGSNQPQHF.

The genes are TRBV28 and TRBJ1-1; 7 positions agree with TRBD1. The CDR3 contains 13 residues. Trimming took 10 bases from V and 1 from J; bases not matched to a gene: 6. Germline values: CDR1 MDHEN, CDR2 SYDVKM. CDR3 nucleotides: TGTGCCACTCACCAGGGGGGGAACACTGAAGCTTTCTTT. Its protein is CATHQGGNTEAFF.